These 5 T cell receptor beta chains were sequenced from one sample in a study of CD8+CD57+ T cells in acquired aplastic anemia. Whoever was chosen for sequencing had shown CD8+CD57+ cell expansion by flow cytometry. Genomic DNA constituted the template upon which TCR beta VDJ and CDR3 profiling was performed. TCRdb reanalysed the reads using MiXCR and keeps one entry per CDR3 protein. Among around 170,000 distinct CDR3 sequences listed, roughly 45% were seen once. The material sequenced was sorted CD4+, CD8+, or CD8+CD57+ T cells (not recorded which) from PBMCs. These receptors originate from a human donor with aplastic anemia.

This clonotype was seen only a few times. This may arise from a read error, as a much more abundant clone is one base away. The chain joins TRBV20-1 to TRBJ2-5, with 7 bases identical to TRBD1. The CDR3 contains 12 residues. Germline V gene lookup returns CDR1 DFQATT and CDR2 SNEGSKA (reference sequence). CDR3 nucleotides: TGCAGTGCTAGGGCCGGGACAGAGACCCGGTACTTC. Residues: CSARAGTETRYF.

This clonotype came up once. The J gene is TRBJ1-4, the V gene TRBV10-3, with 8 bases lining up with TRBD1. V was pared by 4 bases and J by 6 bases, with 4 bases of the junction left unmatched. The germline V gene has CDR1 ENHRY and CDR2 SYGVKD. There are 14 residues in the CDR3. The CDR3 DNA reads TGTGCCATCAGTGGAAGGACAGGGTATGAAAAACTGTTTTTT. Its translation: CAISGRTGYEKLFF.

Only a few counts were recorded for this clonotype. The chain recombines TRBV28 with TRBJ2-7; TRBD2 matches at 9 bases. The V and J ends lost 2 bases and 7 bases, in that order; junction bases with no gene match: 9. Per the germline V gene, CDR1 is MDHEN and CDR2 is SYDVKM. CDR3 size: 15 residues. This CDR3 is CASSLAGSGGGEQYF. As DNA, the CDR3 is TGTGCCAGCAGTTTAGCGGGTAGCGGGGGCGGGGAGCAGTACTTC.

This clonotype was recorded at least ten times. The chain links TRBV5-1 to TRBJ1-1; weak D call: TRBD1 (6 bases). The ends were cut back, 4 bases at V and 4 bases at J, with 17 bases in the middle. Germline loops: CDR1 SGHRS, CDR2 YFSETQ. CDR3 length equals 15 residues. CDR3 sequence reads: CASSPAGGQGTEAFF. For the CDR3, the DNA is TGCGCCAGCAGCCCTGCGGGGGGGCAAGGCACTGAAGCTTTCTTT.

In this sample, this clonotype turned up many times. V usage is TRBV19 and J usage is TRBJ2-7; D is unresolved. The CDR3 totals 15 residues. The V gene lost 3 bases and the J gene lost 5 bases, with 17 bases spanning the gap. Looked up from germline, CDR1 is LNHDA and CDR2 is SQIVND (reference sequence). DNA of the CDR3: TGTGCCAGTAGTATTGATGGGCACAATACGAACGAGCAGTACTTC. Its translation is CASSIDGHNTNEQYF.